These 2 T cell receptor beta chains share one sample of origin, sequenced in a study of cytomegalovirus exposure and HLA in healthy donors. PCR primers comprised 60 Vbeta and 13 Jbeta primers. Sequencing used immunoSEQ multiplex PCR; TCRdb keeps in-frame clones, though not all of them. The sample shows roughly 170,000 clones, 80% of them seen only once. Sequences were obtained from PBMCs. The source is a man younger than 45 in good health and CMV-seropositive.

The V and J genes are TRBV7-3 and TRBJ1-1; possible D gene TRBD1, 6 bases. In germline, CDR1 is SGHTA, CDR2 FQGTGA. V was cut by 4 bases and J by 2 bases, with 11 bases left in between. This CDR3 spans 14 amino acids. The CDR3 reads CASSSQGPNTEAFF. The CDR3 DNA reads TGTGCCAGCAGCTCACAGGGACCCAACACTGAAGCTTTCTTT.

This clone showed up just once. V is TRBV10-2 and J is TRBJ2-7; TRBD1 might be the D (5 bases). Germline CDR1 reads WSHSY; CDR2 reads SAAADI. The CDR3 totals 15 residues. V gave up 5 bases and J gave up 0 bases, with 14 bases separating them. The CDR3 loop is CASSSTGRPSYEQYF. Written as DNA, the CDR3 is TGCGCCAGCAGTAGCACAGGACGGCCCTCCTACGAGCAGTACTTC.